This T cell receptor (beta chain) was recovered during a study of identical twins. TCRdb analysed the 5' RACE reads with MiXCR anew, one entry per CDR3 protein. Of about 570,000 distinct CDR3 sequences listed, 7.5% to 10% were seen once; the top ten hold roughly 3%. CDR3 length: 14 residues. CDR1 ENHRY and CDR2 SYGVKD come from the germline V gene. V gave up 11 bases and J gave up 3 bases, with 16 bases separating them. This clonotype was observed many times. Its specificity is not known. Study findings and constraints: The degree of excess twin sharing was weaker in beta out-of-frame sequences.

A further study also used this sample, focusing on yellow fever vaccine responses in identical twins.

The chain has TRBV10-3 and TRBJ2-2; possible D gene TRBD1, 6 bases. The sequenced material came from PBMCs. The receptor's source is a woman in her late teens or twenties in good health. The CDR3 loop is CAVGTPSDTGELFF. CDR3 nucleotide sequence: TGTGCCGTAGGGACACCCTCCGACACCGGGGAGCTGTTTTTT.